This T cell receptor beta chain came from a study of T cell repertoires in cytomegalovirus infection. From the reads, TCRdb called clonotypes with MiXCR, one entry per CDR3 protein. The sample holds fewer than 300,000 distinct CDR3 sequences, about a quarter seen once. The V end lost 3 bases, the J end lost 1 base, and 13 bases lay between the germline ends. The CDR3 contains 16 residues. Per germline, CDR1 SGHVS and CDR2 FNYEAQ. Material: PBMCs. The rearrangement uses TRBV7-6 and TRBJ1-3; a possible D gene is TRBD1 (5 bases). The receptor was isolated from a human donor in good health (CMV status not recorded). Some clones in this sample may be carry-over from other donors' samples. CDR3 protein: CASSFDRRGSGNTIYF. DNA for the CDR3: TGTGCCAGCAGCTTCGACCGCCGGGGGTCTGGAAACACCATATATTTT.